This T cell receptor (beta chain) was sequenced during a study of blood T cell repertoires in COVID-19. Study-wide background: Sources were T cells, B-cell-depleted T cells, or PBMCs; the material itself was cDNA or gDNA.

Sequencing was performed with immunoSEQ multiplex PCR; in TCRdb, only in-frame clones are kept and a portion is missing. The sample records about 50,000 clones, about 83% being singletons. The CDR3 runs 14 residues. Trimming removed 10 bases from V and 4 bases from J, with 17 bases in between. The germline gives CDR1 MNHEY, CDR2 SVGAGI. Sequencing was carried out using peripheral blood. This TCR was recovered from a man in his forties or fifties with acute or convalescent COVID-19. The chain recombines TRBV6-5 with TRBJ1-5; D gene unclear. The DNA for the CDR3 is TGTGCCACCGACGGAGGCCGAAGAAATCAGCCCCAGCATTTT. It codes for CATDGGRRNQPQHF.